This TCR beta chain emerged from a study of blood T cells in healthy people across ages. Looking at the study overall: Template switching caught about one barcoded beta molecule for each two T cells. Overall study findings and caveats: Diversity of TCR beta per million T cells declined in a roughly linear way with age.

Germline V gene lookup returns CDR1 SGHTA and CDR2 FQGNSA. V lost 5 bases and J lost 0, with 14 bases in between. This CDR3 contains 16 residues. Combining a sample-barcoded 5' primer with a J-beta primer mix, a second PCR ran for roughly 6 to 12 cycles. TCRdb re-called the 5' RACE reads with MiXCR, one entry per CDR3 protein. Of roughly 500,000 distinct CDR3 sequences listed, nearly 25% are singletons. Comments on this clonotype: Antigen unknown.

These records were also assigned to another study, of T cells of mothers and their children.

The J gene is TRBJ2-1, the V gene TRBV7-2; D is uncertain. Sequenced sample: blood. This TCR derives from a boy aged 5 to 17 in good health. CDR3 in DNA: TGTGCCAGCAGCCTGCCGGGTACGAACTCCTACAATGAGCAGTTCTTC. It codes for CASSLPGTNSYNEQFF.